The present entry profiles one TCR beta chain with its context. The sample originates from a study of CD8 T cells in Susac syndrome. Sequencing of TCR beta was carried out in blood CD8+ and CD4+ T cells. V was cut by 8 bases and J by 2 bases, with 16 bases left in between. The CDR3 is 14 residues long. It was with random hexamers that about 0.45 to 1 ug RNA was reverse transcribed. TCRdb used MiXCR to reprocess the immunoSEQ multiplex PCR reads, holding one entry per CDR3 protein. Counted here are around 300,000 distinct CDR3 sequences, 92% occurring once; the ten biggest clones make up over 0.05%. The receptor's source is a human donor with multiple sclerosis. The sample comprised CD4+ T cells from PBMCs. The rearrangement links TRBV12-3 or TRBV12-4 to TRBJ2-7; D perhaps matches TRBD1 (5 bases). The CDR3 coding sequence is TGTGCCAGCGGAATTGACAGCCGAGCCTACGAGCAGTACTTC. Translated: CASGIDSRAYEQYF.